The next 21 T cell receptor beta chains were all read from a single sample in a study of regulatory T cells in long-lasting Graves disease. Time point noted: newly diagnosed GD, antithyroid drugs for less than 3 months. RNA from PBMCs was the source of the TCR library. According to the study, TCR beta libraries were built with iRepertoire HTBI primers and CDR3-region Arm-PCR. TCRdb analysed the multiplex PCR reads with MiXCR anew, one entry per CDR3 protein. The table has 200,000 to 250,000 distinct CDR3 sequences, around 20% seen once. The sample here was peripheral blood mononuclear cells (PBMCs), taken at new diagnosis, from a patient treated with antithyroid drugs. The receptor set was obtained from a female donor with Graves disease.

A note on this clonotype: This may be a read error, as it is one base from a much larger clone. The rearrangement uses TRBV3-1 and TRBJ2-7; 11 positions agree with TRBD1. Germline V gives CDR1 LGHDT, CDR2 YNNKEL (reference sequence). There are 14 residues in the CDR3. CDR3 in DNA: TGTGCCAGCAGCGGAGGACAGGGGGCCTACGTGCAGTACTTC. Amino acid sequence: CASSGGQGAYVQYF.

Ten or more counts support this clonotype. V usage is TRBV3-1 and J usage is TRBJ2-5, with 12 positions matching TRBD2. V was pared by 5 bases and J by 0 bases, with 4 bases of the junction left unmatched. This CDR3 is 16 amino acids long. The germline gives CDR1 LGHDT, CDR2 YNNKEL (reference sequence). CDR3 DNA: TGTGCCAGCAGCACCCGACTAGCGGGGGACCAAGAGACCCAGTACTTC. The encoded protein is CASSTRLAGDQETQYF.

This clonotype was observed at least ten times. This chain connects TRBV12-5 to TRBJ2-3; perhaps TRBD1 as D (6 bases). The CDR3 extends over 19 amino acids. Germline lookup yields CDR1 LGHNT and CDR2 FRNRAP. V was clipped by 5 bases and J by 2 bases, with 26 bases between them. This chain's CDR3 is CASGLDSGRTGKNTDTQYF. The CDR3, as DNA: TGTGCTAGTGGTCTGGACTCCGGGCGCACAGGGAAGAACACAGATACGCAGTATTTT.

Worth noting for this clonotype: It is likely a read error: a sequence one base away is far more abundant. This chain links TRBV10-3 with TRBJ2-2, with TRBD1 matching 11 bases. Trimming took 5 bases from V and 6 from J; bases not matched to a gene: 5. The germline CDR1 and CDR2 sequences are ENHRY and SYGVKD. The CDR3 length is 15 residues. CDR3 DNA sequence: TGTGCCATCAGTCCTGGGACAGGGGGGGCCGGGGAGCTGTTTTTT. Its translation is CAISPGTGGAGELFF.

V gene TRBV2 combines with J gene TRBJ2-1; D tentatively fits TRBD1 or TRBD2 (5 bases each). With 5 bases removed from V and 2 bases from J, the gap between germline ends came to 19 bases. The CDR3 totals 17 residues. Germline CDR1 reads SNHLY; CDR2 reads FYNNEI. CDR3 sequence reads: CASSKSRMGPTYNEQFF. The CDR3 bases are TGTGCCAGCAGTAAGTCCCGCATGGGACCGACCTACAATGAGCAGTTCTTC.

This clonotype was seen at least ten times. CDR3 coding DNA: TGTGCCAGCTCACCCCCCTCCGGAGGGTACACCTTC. It specifies CASSPPSGGYTF. The chain couples TRBV18 to TRBJ1-2; no clear D. Germline V lookup: CDR1 KGHSH, CDR2 LQKENI. This CDR3 comprises 12 residues. V lost 3 bases, J lost 11 bases, and 13 bases lay in between.

This clonotype was recorded at least ten times. V is TRBV15 and J is TRBJ2-7; perhaps TRBD1 as D (6 bases). CDR3 size: 15 residues. From germline, CDR1 is LNHNV and CDR2 YYDKDF (reference sequence). V dropped 0 bases and J dropped 2 bases, with 11 bases sitting between them. The CDR3 reads CATSRDRDIPYEQYF. DNA for the CDR3: TGTGCCACCAGCAGAGACCGGGACATTCCCTACGAGCAGTACTTC.

This clonotype was seen just once. The V gene is TRBV5-4, the J gene TRBJ1-1; no clear D. Looked up from germline, CDR1 is SGHNT and CDR2 is YYREEE (reference sequence). This CDR3 comprises 12 residues. Trimming removed 4 bases from V and 7 bases from J, with 11 bases in between. The CDR3 spells CASSPAWGEAFF. The CDR3 DNA reads as TGTGCCAGCAGCCCCGCGTGGGGTGAAGCTTTCTTT.

This clonotype was detected ten times or more. The chain is built from TRBV6-1 and TRBJ2-1; D remains ambiguous. The CDR3 length is 16 residues. Germline CDR1 and CDR2: MNHNS and SASEGT. V was trimmed by 5 bases and J by 0 bases, leaving 14 bases between them. CDR3 sequence: CASSPDHSSSYNEQFF. In DNA, the CDR3 is TGTGCCAGCAGTCCAGACCACAGTAGCTCCTACAATGAGCAGTTCTTC.

The sample holds many counts of this clonotype. This chain's CDR3 is CASNLAGGPRNEQFF. Written as DNA, the CDR3 is TGTGCCAGCAACCTAGCGGGAGGGCCCAGGAATGAGCAGTTCTTC. This chain links TRBV11-3 with TRBJ2-1, with 12 bases lining up with TRBD2. Looked up from germline, CDR1 is SGHNT and CDR2 is YENEEA. The CDR3 spans 15 residues. J was trimmed by 7 bases and V by 7 bases; bases with no gene match: 8.

This clonotype was counted only a few times. V and J are TRBV6-5 and TRBJ2-1, with D unresolved. Per the germline V gene, CDR1 is MNHEY and CDR2 is SVGAGI. CDR3 length: 15 residues. Trimming cost V 1 base and J 5 bases, with 12 bases left between them. CDR3 in amino acids: CASSYFSAGNNEQFF. In DNA, the CDR3 is TGTGCCAGCAGTTACTTCTCCGCAGGCAACAATGAGCAGTTCTTC.

This clonotype has at least ten counts. The chain combines TRBV2 with TRBJ2-3; D gene ambiguous. V was clipped by 6 bases and J by 6 bases, with 13 bases between them. This CDR3 is built from 13 residues. In germline, CDR1 is SNHLY, CDR2 FYNNEI. The CDR3 sequence is CASSTQPRDTQYF. Written as DNA, the CDR3 is TGTGCCAGCAGCACCCAGCCCCGGGATACGCAGTATTTT.

This clonotype has at least ten counts. The chain employs TRBV18 and TRBJ2-1; D gene ambiguous. V was pared by 0 bases and J by 5 bases, with 11 bases between. The germline CDR1 and CDR2 sequences are KGHSH and LQKENI. The CDR3 runs to 15 residues. The CDR3 coding sequence is TGTGCCAGCTCACCACCCCTGACCCTAAACAATGAGCAGTTCTTC. Translated: CASSPPLTLNNEQFF.

This clonotype was picked up many times. The V and J genes are TRBV7-2 and TRBJ1-5; D call uncertain. The CDR3 is 15 amino acids. V lost 1 base and J 2 bases, leaving 9 bases between the germline ends. Germline V gene data show CDR1 as SGHTA and CDR2 as FQGNSA. CDR3 loop: CASSLGLWGNQPQHF. CDR3 coding DNA: TGTGCCAGCAGCTTAGGTCTGTGGGGCAATCAGCCCCAGCATTTT.

This chain links TRBV29-1 with TRBJ2-5; D is perhaps TRBD1 (7 bases). V was cut by 4 bases and J by 5 bases, with 17 bases left in between. Germline CDR1 is SQVTM and CDR2 is ANQGSEA. The length of the CDR3 is 14 residues. In DNA form, the CDR3 reads TGCAGCGTTGTGGTAGGGGGCGCGGGGGAGACCCAGTACTTC. This encodes CSVVVGGAGETQYF. Based on the CDR3 plus reference TRBV29-1 and TRBJ2-5, the full variable domain is SAVISQKPSRDICQRGTSLTIQCQVDSQVTMMFWYRQQPGQSLTLIATANQGSEATYESGFVIDKFPISRPNLTFSTLTVSNMSPEDSSIYLCSVVVGGAGETQYFGPGTRLLVL.

This clonotype was observed at least ten times. The V call is TRBV19, the J call TRBJ1-3, with TRBD1 identical over 7 bases. Germline V gives CDR1 LNHDA, CDR2 SQIVND (reference sequence). The CDR3 spans 16 residues. Trimming removed 7 bases from V and 2 bases from J; junction bases left unmatched: 11. The CDR3 sequence is CASTLQGKDAGNTIYF. DNA of the CDR3: TGTGCCAGTACTTTACAGGGGAAAGATGCTGGAAACACCATATATTTT.

This chain uses TRBV7-2 with TRBJ2-2; TRBD1 aligns across 8 bases. Germline CDR1 and CDR2: SGHTA and FQGNSA. The length of the CDR3 is 17 residues. J gave up 4 bases and V 3 bases, and 10 bases lay outside the gene matches. CDR3 amino acids: CASSFFGQGGGTGELFF. In nucleotides, the CDR3 is TGTGCCAGCAGCTTCTTTGGACAGGGCGGCGGCACCGGGGAGCTGTTTTTT.

This clonotype was picked up many times. This chain connects TRBV11-3 to TRBJ2-1, with 8 bases identical to TRBD2. CDR1 is SGHNT and CDR2 is YENEEA in the germline V gene. Germline trimming cut 0 bases from V and 9 bases from J; bases unmatched to any gene: 13. The CDR3 spans 17 residues. The chain's CDR3 is CASSLDGESGRGGEQFF. Here the CDR3 DNA reads TGTGCCAGCAGCTTAGATGGGGAGAGCGGGAGAGGGGGTGAGCAGTTCTTC.

The V call is TRBV20-1, the J call TRBJ2-3; 9 bases fit TRBD2. Germline V gene sequence: CDR1 DFQATT, CDR2 SNEGSKA (reference sequence). The CDR3 runs to 12 residues. The V and J ends lost 5 bases and 8 bases, in that order; junction bases with no gene match: 5. CDR3 sequence: CSAAGGGATQYF. CDR3 coding DNA: TGCAGTGCTGCCGGCGGGGGGGCTACGCAGTATTTT.

Remarks on this clonotype: A much larger clone sits a single nucleotide away, making a read error possible. This chain uses TRBV20-1 with TRBJ1-5, with unresolved D. The germline gives CDR1 DFQATT, CDR2 SNEGSKA (reference sequence). This CDR3 is built from 15 residues. The chain's CDR3 is CSARDLVGYNQPRHF. The CDR3 DNA is TGCAGTGCTAGAGATTTGGTGGGTTACAATCAGCCCCGGCATTTT.

This clonotype showed up many times. This chain links TRBV12-3 or TRBV12-4 with TRBJ2-1; TRBD2 matches 7 bases. The CDR3 is 16 residues long. Trimming removed 1 base from V and 9 bases from J; junction bases left unmatched: 12. The CDR3 loop is CASSLVSWAGVFEQFF. CDR3 coding DNA: TGTGCCAGCAGTTTAGTGTCTTGGGCGGGAGTCTTTGAGCAGTTCTTC.